This TCR beta chain was identified during a study of technical replicates of blood from a handful of donors. Sequencing was performed with immunoSEQ multiplex PCR; in TCRdb, only in-frame clones are kept and a portion is missing. The profile covers roughly 80,000 clones, with roughly 90% appearing a single time and 0.25% taken by the ten largest. The sequence was collected from a human donor in good health. The sample consisted of T cells isolated from PBMCs.

CDR3 protein: CASSWRTGRPSYNEQFF. CDR3 coding DNA: TGTGCCAGCAGTTGGAGGACAGGTCGCCCCTCCTACAATGAGCAGTTCTTC. This chain uses TRBV28 with TRBJ2-1, with TRBD1 matching over 7 bases. Germline CDR1 and CDR2: MDHEN and SYDVKM. This CDR3 spans 17 amino acids. The J segment lost 0 bases and the V segment lost 4 bases, leaving 9 bases of the junction unmatched.